This entry lists 23 T cell receptor beta chains sequenced from one sample in a study of post-analysis software for immune sequencing data. Findings and limits, study-wide: Comparison of patients with controls showed about 5 TRBV segments more frequent in patients, TRBV5-6, TRBV5-1 and TRBV20-1 among them.

TCR beta cDNA libraries had unique molecular identifiers. TCRdb analysed the PCR reads with MiXCR anew, one entry per CDR3 protein. This sample has roughly 800,000 distinct CDR3 sequences, with about 53% found just once. Their antigens remain unidentified. Sample: blood. The receptor source for this set is a girl aged 5-17 years with multiple sclerosis.

This clonotype has just a few counts. The genes are TRBV27 and TRBJ1-2; 10 bases fit TRBD1. With 3 bases clipped from V and 4 bases from J, the junction kept 5 bases outside the gene matches. In germline, CDR1 is MNHEY, CDR2 SMNVEV (reference sequence). CDR3 length: 15 residues. The CDR3 reads CASSFGTGDFYGYTF. Written as DNA, the CDR3 is TGTGCCAGCAGTTTCGGGACAGGGGATTTCTATGGCTACACCTTC.

V and J are TRBV20-1 and TRBJ2-3, with a possible D match to TRBD2 (7 bases). This CDR3 is built from 18 residues. V was cut by 6 bases and J by 0 bases, with 25 bases left in between. The germline CDR1 and CDR2 sequences are DFQATT and SNEGSKA (reference sequence). CDR3 sequence (DNA): TGCAGTGCGGATCCCTTCGTTCTGGGGGGGCCTAGCACAGATACGCAGTATTTT. Its translation: CSADPFVLGGPSTDTQYF.

The V and J genes are TRBV5-1 and TRBJ2-3; D possibly uses TRBD1 or TRBD2 (5 bases each). The germline CDR1 and CDR2 sequences are SGHRS and YFSETQ. The CDR3 consists of 15 residues. Trimming removed 4 bases at V and 6 bases at J, with 18 bases between. The CDR3 sequence is CASSVPGPSWDTQYF. Here the CDR3 DNA reads TGCGCCAGCAGCGTCCCGGGACCATCGTGGGATACGCAGTATTTT.

The CDR3 spells CSAKKTVGGNYEQYF. DNA for the CDR3: TGCAGTGCTAAAAAAACGGTGGGGGGGAATTACGAGCAGTACTTC. The chain uses TRBV20-1 and TRBJ2-7, with TRBD2 matching over 7 bases. The V and J ends lost 4 bases and 4 bases, in that order; junction bases with no gene match: 13. The germline CDR1 and CDR2 sequences are DFQATT and SNEGSKA (reference sequence). The CDR3 loop spans 15 amino acids.

This clonotype occurred a few times. The rearrangement joins TRBV20-1 to TRBJ2-3; 9 nucleotides agree with TRBD1. After removal of 5 bases from V and 3 bases from J, the junction contained 6 bases not matched to a gene. Germline V gene sequence: CDR1 DFQATT, CDR2 SNEGSKA (reference sequence). The CDR3 consists of 14 residues. The CDR3 sequence is CSASDRGGTDTQYF. The CDR3 nucleotides read TGCAGTGCTTCGGACAGGGGAGGGACAGATACGCAGTATTTT.

The CDR3, as DNA: TGCAGTGCTAGAGACCTCGAGGGGGAGCAGTACTTC. It specifies CSARDLEGEQYF. V and J are TRBV20-1 and TRBJ2-4, with D possibly being TRBD1 (6 bases). Deletions cut 0 bases from V and 13 bases from J, with 13 bases between. Germline assignment: CDR1 DFQATT and CDR2 SNEGSKA (reference sequence). This CDR3 comprises 12 residues.

This clonotype has only a few counts. CDR3 DNA sequence: TGTGCCAGCAGCCCTCAGAACGGGGGGGAGACCCAGTACTTC. This encodes CASSPQNGGETQYF. The rearrangement joins TRBV9 to TRBJ2-5, with 7 nucleotides matching TRBD2. The germline gives CDR1 SGDLS, CDR2 YYNGEE. V lost 4 bases, J lost 5 bases, and 8 bases stayed unmatched. The CDR3 has 14 residues.

The count of this clonotype is one. This chain joins TRBV7-9 and TRBJ2-3; the D call may be TRBD1 or TRBD2 (5 bases each). V lost 0 bases to trimming and J lost 1 base, with 20 bases between them. The CDR3 totals 19 residues. CDR1 is SEHNR, CDR2 FQNEAQ, per germline (reference sequence). The CDR3 region has the DNA TGTGCCAGCAGCTTAGCCGGGACCCAAGGACCCATACGCACAGATACGCAGTATTTT. Protein product: CASSLAGTQGPIRTDTQYF. Full variable domain (missing parts from reference TRBV7-9 and TRBJ2-3): DTGVSQNPRHKITKRGQNVTFRCDPISEHNRLYWYRQTLGQGPEFLTYFQNEAQLEKSRLLSDRFSAERPKGSFSTLEIQRTEQGDSAMYLCASSLAGTQGPIRTDTQYFGPGTRLTVL.

V gene TRBV5-1 combines with J gene TRBJ2-7, with D uncertain. CDR1 SGHRS and CDR2 YFSETQ come from the germline V gene. The CDR3 spans 13 residues. The V and J ends lost 0 bases and 7 bases respectively, with 11 bases between them. In DNA, the CDR3 is TGCGCCAGCAGCTTGGCACCCATTAAGGAGCAGTACTTC. The encoded protein is CASSLAPIKEQYF.

The rearrangement uses TRBV7-9 and TRBJ2-4; D gene uncertain. TRBJ2-7 explains the end of the DNA better; the J call may be wrong. CDR1 SEHNR and CDR2 FQNEAQ come from the germline V gene (reference sequence). This CDR3 region has 14 residues. In nucleotides, the CDR3 is TGTGCCAGCAGCTTACTGTCCACCCACTACGAGCAGTACTTC. Translation: CASSLLSTHYEQYF.

The chain carries TRBV29-1 and TRBJ2-5, with D possibly TRBD2 on 5 matching bases. CDR1 and CDR2 from the germline V gene are SQVTM and ANQGSEA. V was cut by 4 bases and J by 2 bases, with 11 bases left in between. CDR3 length: 13 amino acids. This CDR3 is CSVALAAQETQYF. The CDR3 region has the DNA TGCAGCGTTGCTCTAGCAGCACAAGAGACCCAGTACTTC.

V is TRBV29-1 and J is TRBJ2-7; possible D gene TRBD1, 5 bases. V shed 1 base and J shed 7 bases, with 11 bases lying between them. Germline assignment: CDR1 SQVTM and CDR2 ANQGSEA. The CDR3 length is 12 residues. The CDR3 sequence is CSVEGQGWEQYF. The CDR3 bases are TGCAGCGTTGAAGGGCAGGGATGGGAGCAGTACTTC.

Turning to this clonotype: The junction and the germline gene differ at one end; a read error may be behind it. The J gene is TRBJ2-7, the V gene TRBV6-6, with unresolved D. In germline, CDR1 is MNHNY, CDR2 SVGAGI (reference sequence). This CDR3 contains 15 residues. The CDR3 loop reads CASSHSGPSSYEQYF. The CDR3 nucleotides read TGTGCCAGCAGTCACTCTGGACCGTCCTCCTACGAGCAGTACTTC.

The genes are TRBV29-1 and TRBJ1-1, with D perhaps matching TRBD1 (6 bases). V was clipped by 7 bases and J by 3 bases, with 15 bases between them. Germline CDR1 reads SQVTM; CDR2 reads ANQGSEA. The CDR3 runs 13 residues. In nucleotides, the CDR3 is TGCAGCGGAGGACAGCTAAGGGACACTGAAGCTTTCTTT. This sequence encodes CSGGQLRDTEAFF. The variable domain in full, completed from reference TRBV29-1 and TRBJ1-1, reads SAVISQKPSRDICQRGTSLTIQCQVDSQVTMMFWYRQQPGQSLTLIATANQGSEATYESGFVIDKFPISRPNLTFSTLTVSNMSPEDSSIYLCSGGQLRDTEAFFGQGTRLTVV.

This clonotype was picked up a small number of times. The V call is TRBV25-1, the J call TRBJ2-7; 8 bases are a match to TRBD2. This CDR3 is built from 15 residues. CDR1 and CDR2 (germline): MGHDK, SYGVNS. Trimming at V came to 0 bases and at J to 6 bases, leaving 7 bases not matched to a gene. The CDR3 loop is CASSEYFGRAAEQYF. In nucleotides, the CDR3 is TGTGCCAGCAGTGAATACTTCGGGAGGGCCGCCGAGCAGTACTTC.

Of note for this clonotype: At one end, the junction sequence differs from germline, possibly due to a read error. V gene TRBV3-1 combines with J gene TRBJ2-3, with a possible D match to TRBD1 (6 bases). This CDR3 has 17 residues. Germline assignment: CDR1 LGHDT and CDR2 YNNKEL (reference sequence). CDR3 nucleotides: TGTGCCAGCAGCCCCACCCTAGCAGGGGCGAGCACAGATGCGCAGTATTTT. Its protein is CASSPTLAGASTDAQYF.

This chain's CDR3 is CASSGTGGFEQYF. CDR3 sequence (DNA): TGCGCCAGCAGCGGGACAGGGGGATTCGAGCAGTACTTC. The genes are TRBV5-1 and TRBJ2-7, with 11 nucleotides matching TRBD1. Losses at the gene ends were 4 bases for V and 6 bases for J; bases not matched to a gene: 3. This CDR3 comprises 13 residues. Germline lookup yields CDR1 SGHRS and CDR2 YFSETQ.

The chain carries TRBV11-2 and TRBJ2-4, with D perhaps matching TRBD2 (7 bases). Judging by the DNA end, TRBJ2-7 fits better; the J call may be wrong. The CDR3 extends over 16 amino acids. Per germline, CDR1 SGHAT and CDR2 FQNNGV. CDR3 sequence: CASSLGGGYPTYEQYF. Written as DNA, the CDR3 is TGTGCCAGCAGCCTAGGGGGGGGCTACCCGACCTACGAGCAGTACTTC.

This chain uses TRBV7-9 with TRBJ2-5; the match to TRBD2 covers 10 bases. Trimming cost V 7 bases and J 1 base; bases outside gene matches: 3. This CDR3 has 14 residues. Germline V gene data show CDR1 as SEHNR and CDR2 as FQNEAQ (reference sequence). CDR3 sequence (DNA): TGTGCCAGCAACCGGACTAGCGGCCAAGAGACCCAGTACTTC. Translated, it gives CASNRTSGQETQYF.

This clonotype was seen more than once but under ten times. The chain combines TRBV29-1 with TRBJ2-1; TRBD1 matches 10 bases. With 6 bases clipped from V and 8 bases from J, the junction kept 7 bases outside the gene matches. From germline, CDR1 is SQVTM and CDR2 ANQGSEA. This CDR3 spans 13 amino acids. The CDR3 DNA reads as TGCAGCGTCCCCGGGACAGGGGTCTATGAGCAGTTCTTC. Its translation is CSVPGTGVYEQFF.

The chain recombines TRBV7-2 with TRBJ2-3; D gene unclear. CDR1 is SGHTA, CDR2 FQGNSA, per germline. CDR3 size: 15 residues. The V end was cut by 5 bases, the J end by 0 bases, with 12 bases between. In DNA form, the CDR3 reads TGTGCCAGCAGCCAGGTCATAAAAAGCACAGATACGCAGTATTTT. Its translation is CASSQVIKSTDTQYF.

V and J are TRBV20-1 and TRBJ2-3, with 7 bases that match TRBD1. CDR1 is DFQATT, CDR2 SNEGSKA, per germline (reference sequence). J gave up 0 bases and V 5 bases, and 8 bases lay outside the gene matches. This CDR3 is 15 amino acids long. CDR3 nucleotides: TGCAGTGCTCCGAAGGGGGCGGGTAGCACAGATACGCAGTATTTT. Amino acid sequence: CSAPKGAGSTDTQYF.

The chain is built from TRBV10-2 and TRBJ1-5; no firm D call. The V gene lost 3 bases and the J gene lost 0 bases, with 9 bases spanning the gap. This CDR3 region has 15 residues. CDR1 WSHSY and CDR2 SAAADI come from the germline V gene. CDR3 sequence (DNA): TGCGCCAGCAGTGAAGGTACACATAGCAATCAGCCCCAGCATTTT. Translation: CASSEGTHSNQPQHF.